These 6 T cell receptor beta chains share one sample of origin, sequenced in a study of cytomegalovirus exposure and HLA in healthy donors. Vbeta (60) and Jbeta (13) primers were used in the PCR. Measured with immunoSEQ multiplex PCR; TCRdb has only the in-frame clones, and not every one. The data show 150,000 to 200,000 clones, 75% to 90% seen once. Sequencing input: PBMCs. The receptor source for this set is a man aged 50 to 59 in good health and CMV-seronegative.

The CDR3 nucleotides are TGTGCCAGCAGCGTAGAAGGCCCAGGGTTCACCGGGGAGCTGTTTTTT. Protein product: CASSVEGPGFTGELFF. The chain links TRBV9 to TRBJ2-2, with D tentatively TRBD1 (5 bases). The CDR3 is 16 amino acids. Trimming cost V 0 bases and J 4 bases, with 13 bases left between them. Germline CDR1 reads SGDLS; CDR2 reads YYNGEE.

The chain carries TRBV20-1 and TRBJ1-1, with D unresolved. CDR1 is DFQATT and CDR2 is SNEGSKA in the germline V gene (reference sequence). CDR3 length: 10 residues. V was shortened by 6 bases and J by 11 bases, with 13 bases between the two germline ends. CDR3 region: CSAWSRGAFF. CDR3 sequence (DNA): TGCAGTGCATGGTCCAGAGGGGCTTTCTTT.

This clone was recorded once. The chain uses TRBV7-2 and TRBJ1-6; D perhaps matches TRBD1 (6 bases). Germline loops: CDR1 SGHTA, CDR2 FQGNSA. There are 15 residues in the CDR3. With 1 base removed from V and 7 bases from J, the gap between germline ends came to 11 bases. In DNA, the CDR3 is TGTGCCAGCAGCTTAGTCGACAGGAGCAATTCACCCCTCCACTTT. Its translation: CASSLVDRSNSPLHF.

This clone has only a few counts. At the DNA level, this CDR3 is encoded by other sequences in the same sample as well. The chain links TRBV7-2 to TRBJ2-1; no clear D gene. V was shortened by 6 bases and J by 1 base, with 7 bases between the two germline ends. Germline lookup yields CDR1 SGHTA and CDR2 FQGNSA. This CDR3 has 13 amino acids. This CDR3 reads CASSSTSYNEQFF. The DNA for the CDR3 is TGTGCCAGCAGTTCAACTTCCTACAATGAGCAGTTCTTC.

CDR3: CASSQRTGGGGYNEQFF. The CDR3 nucleotides are TGTGCCAGTAGTCAGAGGACAGGGGGCGGCGGGTACAATGAGCAGTTCTTC. The rearrangement links TRBV19 to TRBJ2-1; TRBD1 matches 11 bases. V was clipped by 5 bases and J by 4 bases; unmatched bases: 10. Germline CDR1 and CDR2: LNHDA and SQIVND (reference sequence). The CDR3 extends over 17 amino acids. The entire variable domain, with the rest obtained from reference TRBV19 and TRBJ2-1, is as follows: DGGITQSPKYLFRKEGQNVTLSCEQNLNHDAMYWYRQDPGQGLRLIYYSQIVNDFQKGDIAEGYSVSREKKESFPLTVTSAQKNPTAFYLCASSQRTGGGGYNEQFFGPGTRLTVL.

The sample holds a few counts of this clone. The chain links TRBV6-5 to TRBJ1-1; D might be TRBD1 (6 bases). V was trimmed by 0 bases and J by 6 bases, leaving 11 bases between them. The CDR3 consists of 14 residues. Looked up from germline, CDR1 is MNHEY and CDR2 is SVGAGI. The CDR3 DNA sequence: TGTGCCAGCAGTTACTCGGGGACAATGGCTGAAGCTTTCTTT. It translates to CASSYSGTMAEAFF.